One sample yielded the 7 T cell receptor beta chains listed below, sequenced in a study of T cells in Graves' hyperthyroidism and ophthalmopathy. Using RNA transcripts as the source, TCR beta CDR3 regions were amplified. The primer set for the first-round RT-PCR of the TCR CDR3 was HTBI. Using its own MiXCR run on the multiplex PCR reads, TCRdb lists one record per CDR3 protein. The sample contains over 45,000 distinct CDR3 sequences, roughly half of which appear only once. Sequencing input: blood. The receptor source for this set is a woman in her fifties or sixties with Graves' ophthalmopathy.

This clonotype was observed many times. Because the CDR3 is missing its conserved closing phenylalanine or tryptophan, this is likely a read error. This chain links TRBV14 with TRBJ1-1; D is possibly TRBD1 (6 bases). The CDR3 consists of 16 residues. Germline assignment: CDR1 SGHDN and CDR2 FVKESK. V was clipped by 8 bases and J by 4 bases, with 23 bases between them. CDR3 sequence (DNA): TGTGCCAGCCGCCCTTCGACGGCGGGGGCAGGCACTGAAGCTTTCTCT. Protein product: CASRPSTAGAGTEAFS.

To note about this clonotype: Lacking the conserved final phenylalanine or tryptophan, this CDR3 likely reflects a read error. The DNA is omitted, as the CDR3 cannot be located on it reliably, and the CDR3 follows TCRdb's listing. The chain has TRBV6-4 and TRBJ1-3; whether TRBD1, the table's D call, matches the DNA was not checked. Termini included, the CDR3 measures 9 amino acids. CDR1 MRHNA and CDR2 SNTAGT come from the germline V gene. The CDR3 sequence is CASSSQRQV.

This clonotype was seen at least ten times. This chain links TRBV7-9 with TRBJ2-7; no firm D call. The CDR3 extends over 15 amino acids. Trimming took off 5 bases at V and 3 bases at J, with 17 bases between the two ends. Germline V gene lookup returns CDR1 SEHNR and CDR2 FQNEAQ (reference sequence). CDR3 nucleotides: TGTGCCAGCAGCCTAGAGGTGCAGGCGCGCTACGAGCAGTACTTC. Its translation: CASSLEVQARYEQYF.

This clonotype is a singleton in its sample. This chain uses TRBV10-3 with TRBJ2-6, with D unresolved. V was trimmed by 2 bases and J by 0 bases, leaving 11 bases between them. Germline CDR1 ENHRY, CDR2 SYGVKD. This CDR3 spans 17 amino acids. The CDR3 region has the DNA TGTGCCATCAGTGAGCCCGGGCTGTGCTCTGGGGCCAACGTCCTGACTTTC. Translated: CAISEPGLCSGANVLTF.

This clonotype was seen repeatedly, ten times or more. This chain connects TRBV7-9 to TRBJ2-5; TRBD2 aligns across 8 bases. The CDR3 covers 15 residues. CDR1 SEHNR and CDR2 FQNEAQ come from the germline V gene (reference sequence). After removal of 6 bases from V and 1 base from J, the junction contained 7 bases not matched to a gene. The CDR3 here is CASSPARGAQETQYF. CDR3 DNA sequence: TGTGCCAGCAGTCCAGCGCGGGGGGCCCAAGAGACCCAGTACTTC.

This clonotype showed up many times. The chain is built from TRBV6-2 or TRBV6-3 and TRBJ2-7; 8 bases are a match to TRBD2. This CDR3 comprises 14 residues. Germline lookup yields CDR1 MNHEY and CDR2 SVGEGT. The V gene end was trimmed by 0 bases and the J gene end by 2 bases; junction bases not matched to a gene: 0. The CDR3 here is CASSYSTSAYEQYF. The DNA of the CDR3 is TGTGCCAGCAGTTACTCGACTAGCGCCTACGAGCAGTACTTC.

In its sample, this clonotype was seen many times. V usage is TRBV20-1 and J usage is TRBJ1-2; D is unresolved. CDR3 length: 15 amino acids. Germline V gene sequence: CDR1 DFQATT, CDR2 SNEGSKA (reference sequence). The V gene lost 0 bases and the J gene lost 8 bases, with 19 bases spanning the gap. CDR3 loop: CSARDRTRNLQGYTF. The CDR3 bases are TGCAGTGCTAGAGATCGGACCCGCAACCTCCAGGGCTACACCTTC.